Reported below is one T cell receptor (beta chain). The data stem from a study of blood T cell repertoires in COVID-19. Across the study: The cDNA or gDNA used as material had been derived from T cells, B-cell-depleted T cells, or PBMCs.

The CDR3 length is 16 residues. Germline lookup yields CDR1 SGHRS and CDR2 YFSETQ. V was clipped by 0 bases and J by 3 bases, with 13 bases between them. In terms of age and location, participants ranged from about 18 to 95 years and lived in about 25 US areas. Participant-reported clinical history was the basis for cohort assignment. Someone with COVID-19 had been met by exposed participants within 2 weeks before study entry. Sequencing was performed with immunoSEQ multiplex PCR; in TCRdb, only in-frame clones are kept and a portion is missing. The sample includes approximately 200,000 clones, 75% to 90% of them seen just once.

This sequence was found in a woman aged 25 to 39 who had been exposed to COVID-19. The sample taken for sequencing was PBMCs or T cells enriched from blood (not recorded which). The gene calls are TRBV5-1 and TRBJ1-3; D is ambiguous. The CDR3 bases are TGCGCCAGCAGCTTGGGAGGCAGTGGAAGTGGAAACACCATATATTTT. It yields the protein CASSLGGSGSGNTIYF.